This T cell receptor (beta chain) was captured by sequencing in a study of Graves' ophthalmopathy and Graves' hyperthyroidism. Study-wide findings and caveats: Built on 13 signatures, a model told ophthalmopathy apart from stable hyperthyroidism with almost 90% sensitivity and roughly 81% specificity. Ophthalmopathy progression cases were predicted by the model with approximately 70% sensitivity and 72% to 85% specificity. Blood shared most expanded thyroid clonotypes above 0.001 frequency.

In its sample, this clonotype was seen many times. The antigen is not known. Being free of ophthalmopathy for 18 months of follow-up defined stable hyperthyroidism. This CDR3 region has 13 residues. Deletions cut 0 bases from V and 11 bases from J, with 13 bases between. Germline V gene sequence: CDR1 MGHRA, CDR2 YSYEKL. Using RNA transcripts, the TCR beta CDR3 regions were amplified. First-round RT-PCR employed HTBI primers, with a second-round multiplex PCR after it. TCRdb re-derived calls from the multiplex PCR reads in MiXCR, one entry per CDR3 protein. The sample consists of under 800,000 distinct CDR3 sequences, approximately 22% of them appearing once.

The receptor's source is a woman in her late teens or twenties with stable Graves' hyperthyroidism. Some clones in this sample may be carry-over from other donors' samples. The material sequenced was peripheral blood. The chain combines TRBV4-1 with TRBJ2-5; D may match TRBD1 or TRBD2 (5 bases each). CDR3 amino acids: CASSQDSGGSQYF. DNA of the CDR3: TGCGCCAGCAGCCAAGATAGTGGGGGATCTCAGTACTTC.